Each of the 13 T cell receptor beta chains below was sequenced from the same sample in a study of beta chain features in type 1 diabetes. Since all of the isolated RNA was reverse transcribed, expressed TCRB transcripts were what got sequenced. Sequencing used immunoSEQ multiplex PCR; TCRdb keeps in-frame clones, though not all of them. Of about 230,000 clones in the sample, over 8.5% were seen once. Sequencing was performed on naive CD4+ T cells from blood. All receptors derive from a woman under 30 in good health.

This clone was seen only a few times. The chain joins TRBV29-1 to TRBJ1-1; 10 nucleotides match TRBD1. The V segment lost 7 bases and the J segment 3 bases; nucleotides outside the gene matches: 2. Per the germline V gene, CDR1 is SQVTM and CDR2 is ANQGSEA. The length of the CDR3 is 12 residues. In DNA form, the CDR3 reads TGCAGCGGTGGACAGGGGGACACTGAAGCTTTCTTT. Translation gives CSGGQGDTEAFF.

The CDR3 DNA sequence: TGTGCCTGGTTGGGGACAGGGGGCGCGGGTGGGGCCAACGTCCTGACTTTC. It translates to CAWLGTGGAGGANVLTF. This rearrangement joins TRBV30 to TRBJ2-6; 12 bases fit TRBD1. This CDR3 region has 17 residues. Germline V CDR1 and CDR2: GTSNPN, SVGIG (reference sequence). After removal of 5 bases from V and 3 bases from J, the junction contained 8 bases not matched to a gene.

The chain links TRBV5-1 to TRBJ2-5, with unresolved D. Trimming shortened V by 0 bases and J by 0 bases, and 9 bases separated the two germline ends. CDR3 length: 15 residues. The V gene's germline CDR1 is SGHRS and CDR2 YFSETQ. The CDR3 spells CASSLGAKNQETQYF. The CDR3, as DNA: TGCGCCAGCAGCTTGGGGGCGAAGAACCAAGAGACCCAGTACTTC.

The V gene is TRBV9, the J gene TRBJ2-3; 7 bases match TRBD2. In germline, CDR1 is SGDLS, CDR2 YYNGEE. CDR3 length equals 14 residues. The V segment lost 7 bases and the J segment 3 bases; nucleotides outside the gene matches: 8. The CDR3 region is CASGEGRGTDTQYF. The CDR3 bases are TGTGCCAGCGGGGAGGGCCGGGGTACAGATACGCAGTATTTT.

J is TRBJ2-7 and V is TRBV7-2, with TRBD2 matching over 13 bases. Germline assignment: CDR1 SGHTA and CDR2 FQGNSA. The CDR3 runs to 17 residues. Trimming cost V 5 bases and J 6 bases; bases outside gene matches: 13. The CDR3 is CASSIRGTSGAPSEQYF. CDR3 nucleotide sequence: TGTGCCAGCAGCATCCGCGGGACTAGCGGGGCACCCTCCGAGCAGTACTTC.

The chain couples TRBV5-1 to TRBJ2-3; no definite D call. V was clipped by 2 bases and J by 1 base, with 8 bases between them. CDR3 size: 14 residues. Germline V gene sequence: CDR1 SGHRS, CDR2 YFSETQ. This CDR3 reads CASSFQQRTDTQYF. The CDR3 DNA is TGCGCCAGCAGCTTCCAACAACGCACAGATACGCAGTATTTT.

The chain uses TRBV30 and TRBJ1-2; D is unclear. This CDR3 region has 19 residues. The germline V gene encodes CDR1 GTSNPN and CDR2 SVGIG (reference sequence). V was shortened by 2 bases and J by 1 base, with 26 bases between the two germline ends. CDR3 region: CAWSYTTPSHLINNYGYTF. The CDR3 coding sequence is TGTGCCTGGAGTTACACGACTCCGTCCCACCTTATTAATAACTATGGCTACACCTTC.

This rearrangement joins TRBV6-1 to TRBJ1-1; 7 bases align to TRBD1. V shed 4 bases and J 5 bases; nucleotides not matched to a gene: 7. The CDR3 is 14 amino acids. Per the germline V gene, CDR1 is MNHNS and CDR2 is SASEGT. CDR3 in amino acids: CASSVKQGRTEAFF. CDR3 nucleotides: TGTGCCAGCAGTGTCAAACAGGGGAGGACTGAAGCTTTCTTT.

This clone was counted only a few times. V is TRBV9 and J is TRBJ1-1, with 7 bases matching TRBD1. V lost 0 bases to trimming and J lost 6 bases; unmatched junction nucleotides: 5. The CDR3 has 14 amino acids. Per germline, CDR1 SGDLS and CDR2 YYNGEE. In nucleotides, the CDR3 is TGTGCCAGCAGCGTAGGGGACAGAACTTCTGAAGCTTTCTTT. This encodes CASSVGDRTSEAFF.

The chain carries TRBV6-6 and TRBJ1-6; tentatively, D is TRBD1 (6 bases). This CDR3 has 15 amino acids. Trimming removed 6 bases from V and 5 bases from J, with 14 bases in between. Germline values: CDR1 MNHNY, CDR2 SVGAGI (reference sequence). The DNA for the CDR3 is TGTGCCAGCAGAACGGGCAGGGGAGATAATTCACCCCTCCACTTT. The encoded protein is CASRTGRGDNSPLHF.

This sequence joins TRBV30 and TRBJ1-1; D gene uncertain. The CDR3 loop spans 13 amino acids. Between the trimmed V and J ends, which lost 0 bases and 1 base, there was a span of 6 bases. Germline CDR1 reads GTSNPN; CDR2 reads SVGIG (reference sequence). The chain's CDR3 is CAWSVTENTEAFF. The CDR3 DNA follows: TGTGCCTGGAGTGTAACAGAGAACACTGAAGCTTTCTTT.

The rearrangement joins TRBV9 to TRBJ1-6, with D tentatively TRBD1 (6 bases). V lost 3 bases to trimming and J lost 7 bases, with 17 bases between them. Germline CDR1 is SGDLS and CDR2 is YYNGEE. This CDR3 has 16 residues. CDR3 protein: CASSEGTWDGNSPLHF. CDR3 nucleotide sequence: TGTGCCAGCAGCGAAGGGACATGGGATGGGAATTCACCCCTCCACTTT.

This rearrangement joins TRBV19 to TRBJ2-1; 10 bases are a match to TRBD2. J lost 3 bases, V lost 7 bases, and 12 bases had no gene match. There are 17 residues in the CDR3. Germline lookup yields CDR1 LNHDA and CDR2 SQIVND (reference sequence). The CDR3 is CASKQREGSRLYNEQFF. The CDR3 DNA reads TGTGCCAGTAAGCAGCGGGAGGGATCTCGGCTCTACAATGAGCAGTTCTTC.